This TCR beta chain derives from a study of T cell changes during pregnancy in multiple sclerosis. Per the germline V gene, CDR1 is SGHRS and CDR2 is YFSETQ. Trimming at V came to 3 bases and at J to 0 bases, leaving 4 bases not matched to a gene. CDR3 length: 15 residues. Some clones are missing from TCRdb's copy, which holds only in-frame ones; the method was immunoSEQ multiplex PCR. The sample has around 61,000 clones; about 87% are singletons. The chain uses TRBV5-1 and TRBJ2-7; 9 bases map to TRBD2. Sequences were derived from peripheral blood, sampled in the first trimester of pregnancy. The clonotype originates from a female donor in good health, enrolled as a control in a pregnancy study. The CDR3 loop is CASSYLAGRSYEQYF. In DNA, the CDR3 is TGCGCCAGCAGCTACCTAGCGGGACGCTCCTACGAGCAGTACTTC.